The present T cell receptor (beta chain) was sequenced within a study of regulatory T cells in long-lasting Graves disease. This clonotype was observed many times. Germline loops: CDR1 SNHLY, CDR2 FYNNEI. This CDR3 spans 16 amino acids. V lost 6 bases, J lost 4 bases, and 10 bases stayed unmatched. The sample's time point: newly diagnosed GD, antithyroid drugs for less than 3 months. RNA from PBMCs was the source of the TCR library. Library construction for TCR beta used iRepertoire HTBI primers and Arm-PCR of CDR3 regions. TCRdb re-derived calls from the multiplex PCR reads in MiXCR, one entry per CDR3 protein. Of approximately 350,000 distinct CDR3 sequences listed, 16% are singletons. This sample also appeared in a second study, on T cells in Graves' hyperthyroidism and ophthalmopathy.

This TCR was sampled from a man aged 35 to 55 with Graves disease. This specimen was peripheral blood mononuclear cells (PBMCs), taken at new diagnosis, from a patient treated with antithyroid drugs. V and J are TRBV2 and TRBJ1-2, with 11 bases matching TRBD1. The CDR3 spells CASRDNRDRGFYGYTF. In DNA, the CDR3 is TGTGCCAGCAGAGACAACCGGGACAGGGGGTTCTATGGCTACACCTTC.